The TCR beta chain under discussion was sequenced for a study of cytomegalovirus exposure and HLA in healthy donors. Study findings and constraints: Presence/absence analyses supposed approximately even sequencing depth among donors. In a later analysis, a missense DCLRE1C variant was linked to TCR beta V- and J-gene trimming.

Turning to this clone: The antigen remains unidentified.

PCR amplification relied on 60 Vbeta primers (plus 13 Jbeta primers). Libraries were prepared by immunoSEQ multiplex PCR; TCRdb keeps only in-frame clonotypes and omits some of them. The data show about 130,000 clones, roughly 78% seen once. J gave up 3 bases and V 0 bases, and 20 bases lay outside the gene matches. Germline CDR1 SGDLS, CDR2 YYNGEE. This CDR3 spans 21 amino acids. The origin of this receptor is a man aged 25 to 40 in good health and CMV-seronegative. Sequenced input: PBMCs. The rearrangement joins TRBV9 to TRBJ2-7; 11 nucleotides match TRBD2. Here the CDR3 DNA reads TGTGCCAGCAGCGTAGCCCTAACTAGCGGGGGCCCCCGTTTGAACTTCTACGAGCAGTACTTC. Its protein is CASSVALTSGGPRLNFYEQYF.